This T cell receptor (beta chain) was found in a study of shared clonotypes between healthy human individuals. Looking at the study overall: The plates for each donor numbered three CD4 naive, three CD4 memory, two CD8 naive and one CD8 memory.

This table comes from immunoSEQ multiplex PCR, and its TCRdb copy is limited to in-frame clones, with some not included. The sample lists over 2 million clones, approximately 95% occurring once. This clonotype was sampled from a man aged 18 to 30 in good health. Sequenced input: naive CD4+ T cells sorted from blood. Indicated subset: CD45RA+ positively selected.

CDR3 sequence reads: CASSLNLAGEAGELFF. The CDR3 DNA reads as TGTGCCAGCAGCTTAAATCTAGCGGGGGAAGCCGGGGAGCTGTTTTTT. This sequence joins TRBV7-3 and TRBJ2-2; 10 positions match TRBD2. In germline, CDR1 is SGHTA, CDR2 FQGTGA. This CDR3 has 16 residues. The V gene end was trimmed by 1 base and the J gene end by 6 bases; junction bases not matched to a gene: 5.